The rows below give T cell receptor beta chains drawn from one sample of a study of beta chain features in type 1 diabetes. Assay used: immunoSEQ multiplex PCR; TCRdb lists only in-frame clones, some missing. This repertoire shows roughly 120,000 clones, 30% to 40% found once; its top ten account for over 0.05%. The sequencing input was stem cell memory CD4+ T cells from blood. Receptor source: a woman younger than 30 in good health. CDR3s include the opening cysteine and the closing phenylalanine or tryptophan. D genes are given only for firm matches. Expanded clones get a size class; other rows say once, few or many, or leave the size out.

cdr3_nt: TGTGCCAGCAGCTTAGGGACTAGCGGAGACAATGAGCAGTTCTTC
cdr3_aa: CASSLGTSGDNEQFF
cdr3_length: 15
v_call: TRBV11-2
j_call: TRBJ2-1
d_call: TRBD2
clone_size: .

cdr3_nt: TGTGCCAGCAGCCGAACGGGAGTAGTGGGGGGCACAGATACGCAGTATTTT
cdr3_aa: CASSRTGVVGGTDTQYF
cdr3_length: 17
v_call: TRBV13
j_call: TRBJ2-3
d_call: .
clone_size: few

cdr3_nt: TGTGCCAGCAGAAAACCGGGACAGGGTTACGAGCAGTACTTC
cdr3_aa: CASRKPGQGYEQYF
cdr3_length: 14
v_call: TRBV11-2
j_call: TRBJ2-7
d_call: TRBD1
clone_size: few

cdr3_nt: TGTGCCAGCAGCTTAGTGGTCAGGGGTGAAAAACTGTTTTTT
cdr3_aa: CASSLVVRGEKLFF
cdr3_length: 14
v_call: TRBV7-2
j_call: TRBJ1-4
d_call: .
clone_size: few

cdr3_nt: TGTGCCAGCAGCTTAGTCACTCAAGAGACCCAGTACTTC
cdr3_aa: CASSLVTQETQYF
cdr3_length: 13
v_call: TRBV7-2
j_call: TRBJ2-5
d_call: .
clone_size: .

cdr3_nt: TGTGCCAGCAGTTTTGGGGACAGGGCCTACAATGAGCAGTTCTTC
cdr3_aa: CASSFGDRAYNEQFF
cdr3_length: 15
v_call: TRBV28
j_call: TRBJ2-1
d_call: TRBD1
clone_size: few

cdr3_nt: TGTGCCAGCAGCAAAATCTTATTCGAGCAGTACTTC
cdr3_aa: CASSKILFEQYF
cdr3_length: 12
v_call: TRBV21-1
j_call: TRBJ2-7
d_call: .
clone_size: .

cdr3_nt: TGCGCCAGCAGGGCGACAGACTTGAACACTGAAGCTTTCTTT
cdr3_aa: CASRATDLNTEAFF
cdr3_length: 14
v_call: TRBV5-1
j_call: TRBJ1-1
d_call: .
clone_size: few

cdr3_nt: TGTGCCAGCAGTGTAACCGGGACAAGCGACATTCAGTACTTC
cdr3_aa: CASSVTGTSDIQYF
cdr3_length: 14
v_call: TRBV28
j_call: TRBJ2-4
d_call: .
clone_size: .

cdr3_nt: TGTGCCAGCTCACCCCGGGGACTAGCGGGATCCCCAGAGACCCAGTACTTC
cdr3_aa: CASSPRGLAGSPETQYF
cdr3_length: 17
v_call: TRBV18
j_call: TRBJ2-5
d_call: TRBD2
clone_size: .

cdr3_nt: TGTGCCAGCAGCTTAGAGGCGGGAGTGGTCTACGAGCAGTACTTC
cdr3_aa: CASSLEAGVVYEQYF
cdr3_length: 15
v_call: TRBV7-2
j_call: TRBJ2-7
d_call: TRBD2
clone_size: .

cdr3_nt: TGTGCCAGCAGCTTCCTTACAGGGGGCGCCGATCCTGGCTACACCTTC
cdr3_aa: CASSFLTGGADPGYTF
cdr3_length: 16
v_call: TRBV7-2
j_call: TRBJ1-2
d_call: TRBD1
clone_size: .

cdr3_nt: TGTGCCAGCAGCTTGGGGGGCTCAATATCTAACTATGGCTACACCTTC
cdr3_aa: CASSLGGSISNYGYTF
cdr3_length: 16
v_call: TRBV5-4
j_call: TRBJ1-2
d_call: .
clone_size: .

cdr3_nt: TGTGCCAGCAGCCCGGGACAGTGGGATGAGCAGTTCTTC
cdr3_aa: CASSPGQWDEQFF
cdr3_length: 13
v_call: TRBV4-2
j_call: TRBJ2-1
d_call: TRBD1
clone_size: few

cdr3_nt: TGTGCCAGCAAGAAACCGGGACAGGGTTACGAGCAGTACTTC
cdr3_aa: CASKKPGQGYEQYF
cdr3_length: 14
v_call: TRBV27
j_call: TRBJ2-7
d_call: TRBD1
clone_size: .

cdr3_nt: TGTGCCAGCAGCGTAGGAGTAGTTCAGTTCTTC
cdr3_aa: CASSVGVVQFF
cdr3_length: 11
v_call: TRBV9
j_call: TRBJ2-1
d_call: .
clone_size: .

cdr3_nt: TGTGCCAGCAGTGGTAGCGGGAGTTACGAGCAGTACTTC
cdr3_aa: CASSGSGSYEQYF
cdr3_length: 13
v_call: TRBV28
j_call: TRBJ2-7
d_call: TRBD2
clone_size: few

cdr3_nt: TGTGCCAGCAGCTTAGCTGTCGTCGGGAATTCCTACGAGCAGTACTTC
cdr3_aa: CASSLAVVGNSYEQYF
cdr3_length: 16
v_call: TRBV7-9
j_call: TRBJ2-7
d_call: .
clone_size: few

cdr3_nt: TGTGCCAGCAGCCTGGGACAGGGCGGGGGCTACACCTTC
cdr3_aa: CASSLGQGGGYTF
cdr3_length: 13
v_call: TRBV7-2
j_call: TRBJ1-2
d_call: TRBD1
clone_size: .

cdr3_nt: TGTGCCAGCAGCTCTAGCGGGACGTACGAGCAGTACTTC
cdr3_aa: CASSSSGTYEQYF
cdr3_length: 13
v_call: TRBV7-6
j_call: TRBJ2-7
d_call: TRBD2
clone_size: few

cdr3_nt: TGTGCCAGCAGTCACGGACTAGCGGGATCAGAGACCCAGTACTTC
cdr3_aa: CASSHGLAGSETQYF
cdr3_length: 15
v_call: TRBV6-6
j_call: TRBJ2-5
d_call: TRBD2
clone_size: .

cdr3_nt: TGTGCCAGCAGTGAACTAGGGACAGGGTTTTACAATGAGCAGTTCTTC
cdr3_aa: CASSELGTGFYNEQFF
cdr3_length: 16
v_call: TRBV6-1
j_call: TRBJ2-1
d_call: TRBD1
clone_size: .

cdr3_nt: TGTGCCTGGACTCGGGACAGACCCTACGAGCAGTACTTC
cdr3_aa: CAWTRDRPYEQYF
cdr3_length: 13
v_call: TRBV30
j_call: TRBJ2-7
d_call: TRBD1
clone_size: few

cdr3_nt: TGCAGTGCTAGGAGGACCGGGGAGCTGTTTTTT
cdr3_aa: CSARRTGELFF
cdr3_length: 11
v_call: TRBV20-1
j_call: TRBJ2-2
d_call: .
clone_size: .

cdr3_nt: TGTGCCAGCAGCTTAAGATGGGGGGACTACAATGAGCAGTTCTTC
cdr3_aa: CASSLRWGDYNEQFF
cdr3_length: 15
v_call: TRBV7-2
j_call: TRBJ2-1
d_call: .
clone_size: .

cdr3_nt: TGTGCCAGCAGTAGGGCGGGGAGCACAGATACGCAGTATTTT
cdr3_aa: CASSRAGSTDTQYF
cdr3_length: 14
v_call: TRBV5-4
j_call: TRBJ2-3
d_call: .
clone_size: .

cdr3_nt: TGTGCCAGCAGCCTACGTCGGACAGGAACAATTTCCTATGGCTACACCTTC
cdr3_aa: CASSLRRTGTISYGYTF
cdr3_length: 17
v_call: TRBV7-2
j_call: TRBJ1-2
d_call: TRBD1
clone_size: few

cdr3_nt: TGTGCCAGCAGCTTAGGGCTTCGCTCTGGAAACACCATATATTTT
cdr3_aa: CASSLGLRSGNTIYF
cdr3_length: 15
v_call: TRBV7-2
j_call: TRBJ1-3
d_call: .
clone_size: .

cdr3_nt: TGTGCCAGCGCCTCCTACTGGCGGGGCCGAGGTCAGCCCCAGCATTTT
cdr3_aa: CASASYWRGRGQPQHF
cdr3_length: 16
v_call: TRBV28
j_call: TRBJ1-5
d_call: .
clone_size: .

cdr3_nt: TGCGCCAGCAGCCCCTTCTCACTAGCGGGAGGGCGGGATGAGCAGTTCTTC
cdr3_aa: CASSPFSLAGGRDEQFF
cdr3_length: 17
v_call: TRBV4-1
j_call: TRBJ2-1
d_call: TRBD2
clone_size: few

cdr3_nt: TGTGCCAGCAGCTTAGGAGGCCGGGGGAGCAATGAGCAGTTCTTC
cdr3_aa: CASSLGGRGSNEQFF
cdr3_length: 15
v_call: TRBV7-2
j_call: TRBJ2-1
d_call: .
clone_size: .

cdr3_nt: TGCAGCGCGCAAGGGGGTCCTTCGCGTTCAAATGAAAAACTGTTTTTT
cdr3_aa: CSAQGGPSRSNEKLFF
cdr3_length: 16
v_call: TRBV29-1
j_call: TRBJ1-4
d_call: .
clone_size: .

cdr3_nt: TGTGCCAGCAGCTTGGTGTGGGGAGGTTATACTGAAGCTTTCTTT
cdr3_aa: CASSLVWGGYTEAFF
cdr3_length: 15
v_call: TRBV5-6
j_call: TRBJ1-1
d_call: .
clone_size: few

cdr3_nt: TGTGCCAGCAAAATAGGTGGAGGGCTCGCAGATACGCAGTATTTT
cdr3_aa: CASKIGGGLADTQYF
cdr3_length: 15
v_call: TRBV27
j_call: TRBJ2-3
d_call: .
clone_size: .

cdr3_nt: TGCAGCGTTGAAAACCCTCCGGCAGGGTTCACAGATACGCAGTATTTT
cdr3_aa: CSVENPPAGFTDTQYF
cdr3_length: 16
v_call: TRBV29-1
j_call: TRBJ2-3
d_call: .
clone_size: .

cdr3_nt: TGTGCCAGCAAACGTACAGGGGGATACTCCTACGAGCAGTACTTC
cdr3_aa: CASKRTGGYSYEQYF
cdr3_length: 15
v_call: TRBV28
j_call: TRBJ2-7
d_call: TRBD1
clone_size: .

cdr3_nt: TGTGCCAGCAGCTTAGCGCTTGGACAGATCTACGAGCAGTACTTC
cdr3_aa: CASSLALGQIYEQYF
cdr3_length: 15
v_call: TRBV11-2
j_call: TRBJ2-7
d_call: .
clone_size: .

cdr3_nt: TGTGCCAGCAGCCGGGGACTAGCGGGAGTTGGCTACAATGAGCAGTTCTTC
cdr3_aa: CASSRGLAGVGYNEQFF
cdr3_length: 17
v_call: TRBV14
j_call: TRBJ2-1
d_call: TRBD2
clone_size: few

cdr3_nt: TGTGCCAGCAGCTTATCCATGACTGTCTACAATGAGCAGTTCTTC
cdr3_aa: CASSLSMTVYNEQFF
cdr3_length: 15
v_call: TRBV11-2
j_call: TRBJ2-1
d_call: .
clone_size: .

cdr3_nt: TGTGCCAGCGGGGTATCACTAGCGGGAAAAGAGACCCAGTACTTC
cdr3_aa: CASGVSLAGKETQYF
cdr3_length: 15
v_call: TRBV6-6
j_call: TRBJ2-5
d_call: TRBD2
clone_size: .

cdr3_nt: TGTGCCAGCTCACCGGCGGGACTGAACACCGGGGAGCTGTTTTTT
cdr3_aa: CASSPAGLNTGELFF
cdr3_length: 15
v_call: TRBV18
j_call: TRBJ2-2
d_call: .
clone_size: few

cdr3_nt: TGTGCCAGCTCCGGAGCGGCCCGGGAGGGCCGAGAGACCCAGTACTTC
cdr3_aa: CASSGAAREGRETQYF
cdr3_length: 16
v_call: TRBV7-2
j_call: TRBJ2-5
d_call: TRBD2
clone_size: .

cdr3_nt: TGTGCTAGCAGCCCAGTGGCCCAGTACTTC
cdr3_aa: CASSPVAQYF
cdr3_length: 10
v_call: TRBV7-7
j_call: TRBJ2-5
d_call: .
clone_size: few

cdr3_nt: TGTGCCAGCATCACTAGCGGGACGGTAGATACGCAGTATTTT
cdr3_aa: CASITSGTVDTQYF
cdr3_length: 14
v_call: TRBV28
j_call: TRBJ2-3
d_call: TRBD2
clone_size: .

cdr3_nt: TGTGCCAGCAGCGGCGGGCAGCCCTTGGGCTACACCTTC
cdr3_aa: CASSGGQPLGYTF
cdr3_length: 13
v_call: TRBV28
j_call: TRBJ1-2
d_call: .
clone_size: few

cdr3_nt: TGTGCCAGCTCACCCCTTGGTCGGGGAATGGGCGAGCAGTACTTC
cdr3_aa: CASSPLGRGMGEQYF
cdr3_length: 15
v_call: TRBV18
j_call: TRBJ2-7
d_call: .
clone_size: .

cdr3_nt: TGTGCCAGTAAGGGCTCAAGCGGGGGGATAGATACGCAGTATTTT
cdr3_aa: CASKGSSGGIDTQYF
cdr3_length: 15
v_call: TRBV19
j_call: TRBJ2-3
d_call: TRBD2
clone_size: .

cdr3_nt: TGTGCCAGCAGTTCACAAAATACAGGATCCTACGAGCAGTACTTC
cdr3_aa: CASSSQNTGSYEQYF
cdr3_length: 15
v_call: TRBV27
j_call: TRBJ2-7
d_call: .
clone_size: few

cdr3_nt: TGTGCCAGCAGTGGCGATGGGGGCGGCTACACCTTC
cdr3_aa: CASSGDGGGYTF
cdr3_length: 12
v_call: TRBV25-1
j_call: TRBJ1-2
d_call: .
clone_size: .

cdr3_nt: TGTGCCAGCTCACCGGGGCAGGGGGCTAGCAATCAGCCCCAGCATTTT
cdr3_aa: CASSPGQGASNQPQHF
cdr3_length: 16
v_call: TRBV18
j_call: TRBJ1-5
d_call: TRBD1
clone_size: few

cdr3_nt: TGTGCCAGCAGTGGCGAGGGGGGGTCCCACAATGAGCAGTTCTTC
cdr3_aa: CASSGEGGSHNEQFF
cdr3_length: 15
v_call: TRBV25-1
j_call: TRBJ2-1
d_call: .
clone_size: .

cdr3_nt: TGTGCCAGTAGTATCCCTCTCGGGACATCAAACACCGGGGAGCTGTTTTTT
cdr3_aa: CASSIPLGTSNTGELFF
cdr3_length: 17
v_call: TRBV19
j_call: TRBJ2-2
d_call: .
clone_size: few

cdr3_nt: TGTGCCAGCAGTTACTCGAACGCGAACGGGCCCCAGCATTTT
cdr3_aa: CASSYSNANGPQHF
cdr3_length: 14
v_call: TRBV6-5
j_call: TRBJ1-5
d_call: .
clone_size: few

cdr3_nt: TGTGCCAGTAGCCCGGGAGGTGGGTGGAATAGCAAAAACATTCAGTACTTC
cdr3_aa: CASSPGGGWNSKNIQYF
cdr3_length: 17
v_call: TRBV19
j_call: TRBJ2-4
d_call: TRBD2
clone_size: .

cdr3_nt: TGTGCCAGTAGTATACGTATTGAGGGGACAGGGGGATCATATGGCTACACCTTC
cdr3_aa: CASSIRIEGTGGSYGYTF
cdr3_length: 18
v_call: TRBV19
j_call: TRBJ1-2
d_call: TRBD1
clone_size: .

cdr3_nt: TGTGCCAGCAGCTTTATAACTAACTATGGCTACACCTTC
cdr3_aa: CASSFITNYGYTF
cdr3_length: 13
v_call: TRBV11-2
j_call: TRBJ1-2
d_call: .
clone_size: .

cdr3_nt: TGTGCCAGCAGCATACGGGGACAGTCCTACAATGAGCAGTTCTTC
cdr3_aa: CASSIRGQSYNEQFF
cdr3_length: 15
v_call: TRBV6-1
j_call: TRBJ2-1
d_call: TRBD1
clone_size: .

cdr3_nt: TGTGCCAGCACTAGACAAGGGGGCGCGGGCTATGGCTACACCTTC
cdr3_aa: CASTRQGGAGYGYTF
cdr3_length: 15
v_call: TRBV28
j_call: TRBJ1-2
d_call: TRBD1
clone_size: few

cdr3_nt: TGTGCCAGCAGCTTAGCGAGAGATACGCAGTATTTT
cdr3_aa: CASSLARDTQYF
cdr3_length: 12
v_call: TRBV7-2
j_call: TRBJ2-3
d_call: .
clone_size: few